The next 15 T cell receptor beta chains were all read from a single sample in a study of blood T cells in healthy people across ages. Combining a sample-barcoded 5' primer with a J-beta primer mix, a second PCR ran for roughly 7 to 11 cycles. TCRdb analysed the 5' RACE reads with MiXCR anew, one entry per CDR3 protein. The sample consists of some 760,000 distinct CDR3 sequences, roughly 25% of them appearing once. The same sample was also used in a study of T cells of mothers and their children.

Sequencing was done on a sample of blood. The receptors stem from a boy younger than 18 in good health.

In its sample, this clonotype was seen a few times. This rearrangement joins TRBV20-1 to TRBJ2-7, with 7 positions matching TRBD1. This CDR3 has 14 amino acids. Germline CDR1 is DFQATT and CDR2 is SNEGSKA (reference sequence). Trimming removed 5 bases from V and 9 bases from J; junction bases left unmatched: 16. The CDR3 loop reads CSAPDRDSLRGQYF. Here the CDR3 DNA reads TGCAGTGCTCCTGACCGGGACAGCCTTCGTGGGCAGTACTTC.

The chain carries TRBV6-2 or TRBV6-3 and TRBJ2-2, with no clear D. In germline, CDR1 is MNHEY, CDR2 SVGEGT. The CDR3 runs 12 residues. Trimming shortened V by 7 bases and J by 7 bases, and 10 bases separated the two germline ends. The CDR3 sequence is CASTLTLGELFF. As DNA, the CDR3 is TGTGCCAGCACCCTTACACTCGGGGAGCTGTTTTTT.

This clonotype was recorded a few times. The rearrangement uses TRBV7-2 and TRBJ2-4, with a tentative D call TRBD2 (5 bases). The CDR3 contains 14 residues. Looked up from germline, CDR1 is SGHTA and CDR2 is FQGNSA. With 2 bases removed from V and 3 bases from J, the gap between germline ends came to 8 bases. The CDR3 DNA follows: TGTGCCAGCAGCTTATTTGAGGGCAAAAACATTCAGTACTTC. It translates to CASSLFEGKNIQYF.

Only a few counts were recorded for this clonotype. The gene calls are TRBV12-3 or TRBV12-4 and TRBJ2-1; 9 nucleotides match TRBD1. J gave up 7 bases and V 1 base, and 5 bases lay outside the gene matches. This CDR3 region has 15 residues. CDR3 loop: CASSLVTGGLNEQFF. The CDR3 bases are TGTGCCAGCAGTTTAGTCACAGGGGGCTTGAATGAGCAGTTCTTC.

This clonotype was seen more than once but under ten times. The chain has TRBV29-1 and TRBJ2-5; D remains unclear. V was trimmed by 2 bases and J by 2 bases, leaving 9 bases between them. Germline loops: CDR1 SQVTM, CDR2 ANQGSEA. The CDR3 contains 13 residues. The CDR3 nucleotides are TGCAGCGTTGAACCTACAAATCAAGAGACCCAGTACTTC. Protein sequence: CSVEPTNQETQYF.

In this sample, this clonotype turned up a few times. The CDR3 loop is CASSPEGLRETQYF. The DNA for the CDR3 is TGTGCCAGCTCACCAGAGGGCTTAAGAGAGACCCAGTACTTC. V usage is TRBV18 and J usage is TRBJ2-5; D possibly corresponds to TRBD2 (5 bases). V was trimmed by 2 bases and J by 4 bases, leaving 11 bases between them. CDR3 length: 14 residues. The V gene's germline CDR1 is KGHSH and CDR2 LQKENI.

This clonotype was detected a few times. The chain carries TRBV2 and TRBJ2-3; D ambiguous. V was clipped by 8 bases and J by 0 bases, with 18 bases between them. The germline CDR1 and CDR2 sequences are SNHLY and FYNNEI. This CDR3 is 16 amino acids long. The CDR3 DNA reads as TGTGCCAGCTCGTGGGGATCGGGTCATAGCACAGATACGCAGTATTTT. Translation gives CASSWGSGHSTDTQYF.

This clonotype was seen a handful of times. V and J are TRBV9 and TRBJ1-1, with D possibly TRBD1 on 6 matching bases. V was cut by 4 bases and J by 5 bases, with 9 bases left in between. Germline loops: CDR1 SGDLS, CDR2 YYNGEE. The CDR3 is made up of 12 amino acids. The chain's CDR3 is CASSPQGTEAFF. The CDR3 DNA follows: TGTGCCAGCAGCCCACAGGGAACTGAAGCTTTCTTT.

This clonotype was picked up a small number of times. The chain recombines TRBV6-2 or TRBV6-3 with TRBJ2-7; 7 bases line up with TRBD1. This CDR3 spans 14 amino acids. Germline-derived CDR1 and CDR2 are MNHEY and SVGEGT. The J segment lost 5 bases and the V segment lost 4 bases, leaving 8 bases of the junction unmatched. CDR3 bases: TGTGCCAGCAGTTCGTTACAGGGGATTAACGAGCAGTACTTC. As protein: CASSSLQGINEQYF.

The gene calls are TRBV12-3 or TRBV12-4 and TRBJ2-3, with D perhaps matching TRBD1 or TRBD2 (6 bases each). The ends were cut back, 6 bases at V and 3 bases at J, with 16 bases in the middle. The CDR3 contains 15 residues. The chain's CDR3 is CASSPIGGRTDTQYF. The CDR3 region has the DNA TGTGCCAGCAGCCCGATCGGGGGCAGGACAGATACGCAGTATTTT.

In its sample, this clonotype was seen a few times. The genes are TRBV7-9 and TRBJ2-7, with 7 bases that match TRBD1. The germline V gene encodes CDR1 SEHNR and CDR2 FQNEAQ (reference sequence). CDR3 length: 16 residues. Trimming at V came to 2 bases and at J to 3 bases, leaving 10 bases not matched to a gene. CDR3 sequence reads: CASSLPGQAQSYEQYF. For the CDR3, the DNA is TGTGCCAGCAGCTTACCCGGACAGGCGCAGAGCTACGAGCAGTACTTC. The variable domain in full, with the rest retrieved from reference TRBV7-9 and TRBJ2-7, is DTGVSQNPRHKITKRGQNVTFRCDPISEHNRLYWYRQTLGQGPEFLTYFQNEAQLEKSRLLSDRFSAERPKGSFSTLEIQRTEQGDSAMYLCASSLPGQAQSYEQYFGPGTRLTVT.

This clonotype was detected a few times. The rearrangement joins TRBV11-2 to TRBJ2-7; 12 bases agree with TRBD2. The better agreement between TRBJ2-1 and the DNA end casts doubt on the J call. Germline assignment: CDR1 SGHAT and CDR2 FQNNGV. The CDR3 totals 20 residues. CDR3 region: CASSLDLQGLAGQRSNEQFF. The CDR3 DNA follows: TGTGCCAGCAGCTTAGATCTCCAGGGACTAGCGGGCCAAAGGAGCAATGAGCAGTTCTTC.

This sequence joins TRBV29-1 and TRBJ2-5; TRBD1 matches at 9 bases. V lost 6 bases and J lost 5; bases outside the gene matches: 4. CDR1 and CDR2 from the germline V gene are SQVTM and ANQGSEA. This CDR3 spans 12 amino acids. The CDR3 here is CSVHRGLETQYF. CDR3 DNA: TGCAGCGTACACAGGGGGCTTGAGACCCAGTACTTC.

A few counts support this clonotype. The chain is built from TRBV20-1 and TRBJ2-5; D gene uncertain. V dropped 8 bases and J dropped 1 base, with 23 bases sitting between them. The CDR3 sequence is 16 residues long. Germline V gene sequence: CDR1 DFQATT, CDR2 SNEGSKA (reference sequence). Here the CDR3 DNA reads TGCAGTACTCCGAAGAGCGATAGTCTGGTCCAAGAGACCCAGTACTTC. Translated, it gives CSTPKSDSLVQETQYF.

V gene TRBV7-2 combines with J gene TRBJ2-3; no definite D call. This CDR3 has 13 amino acids. Trimming took 5 bases from V and 4 from J, leaving 10 bases between them. The germline V gene encodes CDR1 SGHTA and CDR2 FQGNSA. The CDR3 nucleotides are TGTGCCAGCAGCCGGCTTTTCCCAGATACGCAGTATTTT. Its translation is CASSRLFPDTQYF. Combining the CDR3 with reference TRBV7-2 and TRBJ2-3 gives the whole variable domain GAGVSQSPSNKVTEKGKDVELRCDPISGHTALYWYRQSLGQGLEFLIYFQGNSAPDKSGLPSDRFSAERTGGSVSTLTIQRTQQEDSAVYLCASSRLFPDTQYFGPGTRLTVL.